The sequence of this TCR beta chain was determined in a study of blood T cell repertoires in COVID-19 (TCRdb year 2020). For the study in its entirety: The collaborator samples originated in the United States, Italy and Spain and spanned the acute and convalescent phases of COVID-19. The material from the prospective study consisted of cDNA or gDNA derived from T cells, B-cell-depleted T cells, or PBMCs. Subjects who had been exposed to COVID-19, were actively infected with it, or had recovered from it provided the deeply sampled blood TCRbeta repertoires that made up the dataset. A freely available public database, intended as a resource for researchers studying the immune response to SARS-CoV-2, is where the repertoires were released. The samples were drawn from the first 160 participants of the ongoing ImmuneRACE study and from 1,254 subjects provided by 6 global collaborators. Sample metadata almost always included a de-identified subject ID, COVID-19 status, age in years and sex. Where HLA class I and class II types were available, the types were taken from metadata supplied by the sample provider, not from assay-based typing.

In the prospective study, participants were 18 to 89 years old, resided in about two dozen geographic areas of the United States, and were enrolled through a virtual design. In the prospective study, cohorts were assigned on the basis of participant-reported clinical history obtained from a screening survey and a study questionnaire. Each participant in the prospective study had whole blood, serum and a nasopharyngeal or oropharyngeal swab collected by mobile phlebotomists. Additional blood draws and questionnaires over an approximately two-month period could optionally be provided by prospective study participants. Before DNA extraction, prospective study blood samples were shipped either frozen or at room temperature. Including the terminal cysteine and phenylalanine, the CDR3 comprises 15 residues. The only DNA kept is the CDR3, 45 bases in frame from the first base. Trimming leaves V shorter by 3 bases and J shorter by 2 bases, with the junction holding 6 bases beyond the gene matches. CDR1 and CDR2, per the germline V gene, are SGHVS and FNYEAQ.

Notes on this clone: Its antigen has not been determined. The sample holds no much larger clone one base away, and base qualities are not on file.

Beyond this particular receptor, the publication reports: Clinical and demographic metadata were provided uncurated, with the amount varying by source and participant.

The immunoSEQ Assay, a bias-controlled multiplex PCR, was used to amplify TCRbeta CDR3 regions from genomic DNA. The authors' pipeline ran thus. The number of nucleated cells in each sample was estimated by amplification of reference gene primers within the assay. To quantify the absolute abundance of each unique TCRbeta CDR3 rearrangement, sequence reads were collapsed and filtered. For each sample, productive Simpson clonality was calculated as the square root of Simpson's diversity index across productive rearrangements. Drawn from immuneACCESS, this table holds only the in-frame rearrangements with V and J called that TCRdb kept. Clones are partly lost; checked studies trace under half to an unresolved V gene and leave the rest unexplained. The V and J calls and the clone size are those of that table, but D and trimming were determined from the DNA. In this sample the table shows 250,000 or so clones, just under 90% of which occur a single time. Roughly 4% of the sample rests with the top ten.

Material: PBMCs or T cells enriched from blood (not recorded which). The sequence joins TRBV7-6 to TRBJ2-7, with 8 bases in between that match TRBD1. This TCR was recovered from a woman in her 30s with acute COVID-19. The nucleotides are TGTGCCAGCAGCTTGGAGACAGGGGACGCCTACGAGCAGTACTTC. Its protein is CASSLETGDAYEQYF.